This T cell receptor beta chain was sequenced during a study of cytomegalovirus exposure and HLA in healthy donors. Study-level results: When analyzed later, a missense DCLRE1C variant was found to be linked to TCR beta V- and J-gene trimming. As was reported, the classifier diagnosed cytomegalovirus status with high specificity and sensitivity.

60 Vbeta and 13 Jbeta primers were used in PCR. Clones were read by immunoSEQ multiplex PCR, and TCRdb kept only the in-frame ones, dropping some. Of approximately 180,000 clones listed, 60% to 85% are singletons. In regard to this clone: Antigen specificity is unknown.

This CDR3 has 14 residues. Trimming shortened V by 5 bases and J by 0 bases, and 10 bases separated the two germline ends. In germline, CDR1 is MNHNS, CDR2 SASEGT. The sequence came from a male donor in good health and CMV-seronegative. The chain uses TRBV6-1 and TRBJ1-1, with a weak D call TRBD1 (5 bases). The specimen sequenced was PBMCs. As DNA, the CDR3 is TGTGCCAGCAGTAAATGGGACTTGAACACTGAAGCTTTCTTT. It is translated as CASSKWDLNTEAFF.